This is a list of T cell receptor beta chains from one sample in a study of graft-versus-host responses after intestinal transplantation. Their antigens remain unidentified. The data were produced by immunoSEQ multiplex PCR, yet TCRdb's version contains in-frame clones alone and is incomplete. The sample contains 85,000 to 100,000 clones, more than 85% of which appear only once. The specimen comprised unstimulated CD8+ T cells sorted from spleen or lymph node cells, sampled before intestinal transplant. The receptors were gathered from a human donor who received an intestinal transplant. Each CDR3 is given with its conserved first and last residue. D genes are given only for firm matches. The size field is filled for only some rows; it gives once, few, many or a size class.

clone_size	v_call	d_call	j_call	cdr3_aa	cdr3_nt
NA	TRBV30	TRBD1	TRBJ1-2	CAAEYQGQDGYTF	TGTGCCGCGGAGTACCAGGGACAGGATGGCTACACCTTC
NA	TRBV27	TRBD1	TRBJ2-7	CASSFGQGASEQYF	TGTGCCAGCAGTTTTGGACAGGGGGCGAGCGAGCAGTACTTC
once	TRBV18	TRBD1	TRBJ2-5	CASSPGGQGQETQYF	TGTGCCAGCTCACCAGGGGGACAGGGTCAAGAGACCCAGTACTTC
NA	TRBV19	TRBD2	TRBJ2-1	CASSIVAGVDNEQFF	TGTGCCAGTAGTATCGTAGCGGGGGTGGATAATGAGCAGTTCTTC
NA	TRBV30	NA	TRBJ2-2	CAWSVQHSTGELFF	TGTGCCTGGAGTGTACAGCACTCTACCGGGGAGCTGTTTTTT
NA	TRBV6-5	TRBD2	TRBJ2-1	CASSRGGTYNEQFF	TGTGCCAGCAGCCGGGGGGGCACATACAATGAGCAGTTCTTC
NA	TRBV9	TRBD2	TRBJ2-1	CASSVVAGEYNEQFF	TGTGCCAGCAGCGTAGTTGCGGGGGAATACAATGAGCAGTTCTTC
NA	TRBV30	NA	TRBJ2-7	CAWSGGGLTYEQYF	TGTGCCTGGAGTGGGGGCGGCCTTACCTACGAGCAGTACTTC
NA	TRBV6-5	NA	TRBJ1-1	CASSLRGGTEAFF	TGTGCCAGCAGTCTTAGGGGGGGCACTGAAGCTTTCTTT
NA	TRBV11-2	NA	TRBJ2-7	CASSLIFPGNEQYF	TGTGCCAGCAGCTTAATTTTTCCGGGGAACGAGCAGTACTTC
NA	TRBV7-9	TRBD1	TRBJ2-2	CASSLIGTGGTGELFF	TGTGCCAGCAGCCTCATCGGGACAGGAGGCACCGGGGAGCTGTTTTTT